What follows are 20 T cell receptor beta chains derived from one specimen sequenced in a study of tumor-infiltrating lymphocytes in primary liver carcinoma. They got blood RNA out of unsorted whole blood and also pulled out germline DNA. A constant-region primer primed TCR beta cDNA synthesis from 400 to 550 ng of total RNA. Three nested multiplex PCR rounds, a slightly modified ARM-PCR, produced the libraries for TCR beta. The first two PCR rounds used TRBV1-TRBV30 forward primers with a C-beta reverse primer, around 10 cycles each. TCRdb re-analysed the multiplex PCR reads in MiXCR, keeping a single row per CDR3 protein. The table has approximately 330,000 distinct CDR3 sequences, 65% seen once. Sequenced material: peripheral blood. The source of these receptors is a man in his forties or fifties with primary liver carcinoma and hepatitis B virus infection.

This clonotype was picked up one time. A much larger clone differs from this one at a single base, so this may be a read error. This sequence joins TRBV10-3 and TRBJ2-1; D is perhaps TRBD1 (5 bases). Germline CDR1 ENHRY, CDR2 SYGVKD. CDR3 size: 13 residues. V was clipped by 7 bases and J by 9 bases, with 16 bases between them. CDR3 residues: CAITQGFDSEQFF. CDR3 bases: TGTGCCATCACCCAAGGGTTCGACAGTGAGCAGTTCTTC.

This chain uses TRBV20-1 with TRBJ2-1; 11 bases agree with TRBD2. The germline V gene has CDR1 DFQATT and CDR2 SNEGSKA (reference sequence). The CDR3 contains 14 residues. Trimming took 3 bases from V and 8 from J; bases not matched to a gene: 6. The CDR3 loop is CSASKLAGADEQFF. The CDR3 DNA is TGCAGTGCTAGTAAACTAGCGGGAGCCGATGAGCAGTTCTTC.

The chain links TRBV5-4 to TRBJ2-5; D is unclear. The CDR3 covers 13 residues. The germline V and J ends were trimmed by 3 bases and 4 bases, with 10 bases remaining between them. CDR1 is SGHNT and CDR2 is YYREEE in the germline V gene (reference sequence). CDR3 sequence: CASSSSGSETQYF. The CDR3, as DNA: TGTGCCAGCAGCTCCTCAGGTTCAGAGACCCAGTACTTC.

Details on this clonotype: A single base separates this from a much larger clone, so it may be a read error. This sequence joins TRBV4-2 and TRBJ2-7; D is perhaps TRBD2 (6 bases). Germline V gene data show CDR1 as LGHNA and CDR2 as YNFKEQ. The CDR3 has 17 residues. V was clipped by 1 base and J by 3 bases, with 19 bases between them. The CDR3 DNA reads TGTGCCAGCAGCCAAGTTCCTAGCGTGAGTGTAGGCTACGAGCAGTACTTC. Amino acids: CASSQVPSVSVGYEQYF.

This clonotype was detected many times. The CDR3 DNA reads as TGTGCCAGCAGCCAAGGTTTTATGAACACTGAAGCTTTCTTT. Translation: CASSQGFMNTEAFF. V and J are TRBV16 and TRBJ1-1, with D unclear. The CDR3 is 14 amino acids. V lost 2 bases to trimming and J lost 0 bases, with 7 bases between them. Germline CDR1 reads KGHSY; CDR2 reads FQNENV. The full variable domain, with the rest looked up from reference TRBV16 and TRBJ1-1, is GEEVAQTPKHLVRGEGQKAKLYCAPIKGHSYVFWYQQVLKNEFKFLISFQNENVFDETGMPKERFSAKCLPNSPCSLEIQATKLEDSAVYFCASSQGFMNTEAFFGQGTRLTVV.

This clonotype has more than one count but fewer than ten. The chain joins TRBV6-5 to TRBJ1-2, with a possible D match to TRBD1 (6 bases). The V gene's germline CDR1 is MNHEY and CDR2 SVGAGI. This CDR3 comprises 13 residues. V lost 4 bases and J lost 10, with 16 bases in between. The CDR3 sequence: CASSSPLYRDYTF. CDR3 in DNA: TGTGCCAGCAGTTCGCCCCTGTACAGGGACTACACCTTC.

The chain is built from TRBV6-6 and TRBJ2-7; D might be TRBD2 (6 bases). The CDR3 consists of 14 residues. Looked up from germline, CDR1 is MNHNY and CDR2 is SVGAGI (reference sequence). V dropped 5 bases and J dropped 3 bases, with 14 bases sitting between them. CDR3 loop: CASSVAVDGYEQYF. In DNA, the CDR3 is TGTGCCAGCAGTGTAGCGGTAGACGGCTACGAGCAGTACTTC.

Details on this clonotype: A read error may be the cause here, since a much bigger clone is one base away. The CDR3 spells CAGSSPLDREETQYF. DNA for the CDR3: TGTGCCGGCAGCTCACCCCTCGACAGGGAAGAGACCCAGTACTTC. This sequence joins TRBV11-2 and TRBJ2-5; 7 bases are a match to TRBD1. CDR1 and CDR2 (germline): SGHAT, FQNNGV. This CDR3 is built from 15 residues.

V is TRBV28 and J is TRBJ2-3, with a tentative D call TRBD2 (6 bases). The V gene's germline CDR1 is MDHEN and CDR2 SYDVKM. With 8 bases removed from V and 7 bases from J, the gap between germline ends came to 19 bases. This CDR3 has 14 amino acids. The CDR3 spells CASLNWGLTNTQYF. The CDR3 DNA reads TGTGCCAGCCTGAATTGGGGACTCACGAATACGCAGTATTTT.

A word on this clonotype: Compared with germline, one end of the junction differs, possibly owing to a read error. The rearrangement links TRBV11-2 to TRBJ2-3, with D uncertain. The CDR3 loop spans 11 amino acids. Germline-derived CDR1 and CDR2 are SGHAT and FQNNGV. In DNA, the CDR3 is TGTGCCGGCAGCCAACAAGATACGCAGTATTTT. Protein product: CAGSQQDTQYF.

Comment on this clonotype: Being one base from a much bigger clone, this may be a read error. The rearrangement uses TRBV4-3 and TRBJ2-2, with unresolved D. CDR1 is LGHNA and CDR2 is YSLEER in the germline V gene. The V gene lost 2 bases and the J gene lost 4 bases, with 14 bases spanning the gap. This CDR3 region has 16 residues. For the CDR3, the DNA is TGCGCCAGCAGCCAATGGGTGGCGCTTAGCACCGGGGAGCTGTTTTTT. Protein: CASSQWVALSTGELFF.

This CDR3 reads CVNSLEGHYNEQFF. DNA for the CDR3: TGCGTCAACAGCTTGGAGGGGCACTACAATGAGCAGTTCTTC. The chain joins TRBV5-1 to TRBJ2-1; D is possibly TRBD2 (6 bases). The CDR3 spans 14 residues. CDR1 SGHRS and CDR2 YFSETQ come from the germline V gene.

Details on this clonotype: This may be a read error, as it is one base from a much larger clone. The gene calls are TRBV12-3 or TRBV12-4 and TRBJ1-1; D is ambiguous. V lost 4 bases to trimming and J lost 1 base, with 7 bases between them. This CDR3 comprises 13 residues. CDR3 amino acids: CASSSNTNTEAFF. CDR3 DNA sequence: TGTGCCAGCAGTTCCAATACGAACACTGAAGCTTTCTTT.

This clonotype was counted many times. The J gene is TRBJ1-4, the V gene TRBV5-4; D is perhaps TRBD1 (5 bases). CDR1 is SGHNT and CDR2 is YYREEE in the germline V gene (reference sequence). The V and J ends lost 2 bases and 2 bases respectively, with 10 bases between them. CDR3 length: 15 residues. DNA of the CDR3: TGTGCCAGCAGCTTACGAGGGGCCACTAATGAAAAACTGTTTTTT. Its translation is CASSLRGATNEKLFF. Full variable domain (missing parts from reference TRBV5-4 and TRBJ1-4): ETGVTQSPTHLIKTRGQQVTLRCSSQSGHNTVSWYQQALGQGPQFIFQYYREEENGRGNFPPRFSGLQFPNYSSELNVNALELDDSALYLCASSLRGATNEKLFFGSGTQLSVL.

The table lists this clonotype with a few counts. This clone may be a read error of a much larger clone one base away. The rearrangement joins TRBV4-3 to TRBJ2-2; D is unresolved. This CDR3 spans 19 amino acids. Germline CDR1 and CDR2: LGHNA and YSLEER. The ends were cut back, 0 bases at V and 0 bases at J, with 17 bases in the middle. The CDR3: CASSQDQIGRQANTGELFF. DNA for the CDR3: TGCGCCAGCAGCCAAGATCAGATTGGAAGGCAGGCGAACACCGGGGAGCTGTTTTTT.

Only one count was recorded for this clonotype. A junction end diverges from the germline sequence, so it may reflect a read error. V and J are TRBV11-2 and TRBJ1-1; possible D gene TRBD1, 5 bases. Germline CDR1 and CDR2: SGHAT and FQNNGV. The CDR3 sequence is 12 residues long. Here the CDR3 DNA reads TGTGTCAGCAGCTTATGGGGGACTGAAACTTTCTTT. This encodes CVSSLWGTETFF.

Points on this clonotype: Since a much larger clone is just one base distant, this may be a read error. The gene calls are TRBV10-2 and TRBJ1-5; no definite D call. CDR3 length equals 13 residues. Looked up from germline, CDR1 is WSHSY and CDR2 is SAAADI. CDR3 loop: CANSEVSNQPQHF. The CDR3 DNA sequence: TGCGCCAACAGTGAAGTATCCAATCAGCCCCAGCATTTT.

Concerning this clonotype: One junction end disagrees with the germline gene, perhaps due to a read error. The rearrangement joins TRBV6-6 to TRBJ2-1; 9 positions agree with TRBD2. In germline, CDR1 is MNHNY, CDR2 SVGAGI (reference sequence). CDR3 length: 16 amino acids. CDR3 DNA: TGTGCCAGCAGTGACGGGGGGACTAGCTTTGCTAATGAGCAGTTCTTT. Amino acids: CASSDGGTSFANEQFF.

Turning to this clonotype: The junction shows a germline mismatch at one end, possibly a read error. The V and J genes are TRBV11-2 and TRBJ2-7; tentatively, D is TRBD2 (6 bases). Looked up from germline, CDR1 is SGHAT and CDR2 is FQNNGV. CDR3 length: 16 residues. DNA of the CDR3: TGTACCAGCAGCTTTGGGGAGGCCTTTATCTCCTACGAGCAGTACTTC. This codes for CTSSFGEAFISYEQYF.

Turning to this clonotype: At one of its ends the junction is not consistent with the germline gene, which may arise from a read error. The chain couples TRBV5-1 to TRBJ1-1, with 9 bases matching TRBD1. In germline, CDR1 is SGHRS, CDR2 YFSETQ. This CDR3 has 14 residues. CDR3: CASSKDRGNTEALF. CDR3 in DNA: TGCGCCAGCAGCAAAGACAGGGGGAACACTGAAGCTCTCTTT.